This is a list of T cell receptor beta chains from one sample in a study of T-cell reconstitution after alpha-beta-depleted transplantation in children. One entry per CDR3 protein results from TCRdb running MiXCR on the PCR reads. The sample has roughly 500,000 distinct CDR3 sequences, approximately 10% seen once. The starting material was PBMCs, obtained before TCRalphabeta/CD19-depleted stem cell transplant. All receptors derive from a child aged 2-15 years with inherited bone marrow failure, due to receive a stem cell transplant. Each CDR3 is given with its conserved first and last residue. Each record gives: V gene, D gene, J gene, clone size, CDR3 protein, CDR3 DNA. D genes are given only for firm matches. Not all rows give a size; the values are once, few, many and, for expanded clones, a class.

TRBV20-1	TRBD2	TRBJ2-3	many	CSAGTSGRRTDTQYF	TGCAGTGCTGGGACTAGCGGGAGGAGGACAGATACGCAGTATTTT
TRBV7-2	-	TRBJ2-7	-	CASSPKTGHLTYEQYF	TGTGCCAGCAGCCCTAAAACAGGACATCTGACCTACGAGCAGTACTTC
TRBV20-1	-	TRBJ1-1	few	CSASAGGSTEAFF	TGCAGTGCTAGTGCGGGGGGGAGCACTGAAGCTTTCTTT
TRBV20-1	TRBD1	TRBJ2-5	many	CSARDYGTVTVVQETQYF	TGCAGTGCTAGAGATTACGGGACAGTCACCGTAGTCCAAGAGACCCAGTACTTC
TRBV12-3/TRBV12-4	TRBD1	TRBJ2-5	many	CASTPGQGPETQYF	TGTGCCAGCACTCCGGGACAGGGCCCGGAGACCCAGTACTTC
TRBV6-5	-	TRBJ1-1	many	CASSYLGHLEAFF	TGTGCCAGCAGTTACCTGGGACACCTTGAAGCTTTCTTT
TRBV12-3/TRBV12-4	-	TRBJ2-3	many	CASIQRLVWGTDTQYF	TGTGCCAGCATTCAGAGACTAGTTTGGGGCACAGATACGCAGTATTTT
TRBV20-1	TRBD1	TRBJ2-3	many	CSARGGQGRGDTQYF	TGCAGTGCTAGAGGGGGACAGGGACGAGGAGATACGCAGTATTTT
TRBV10-3	TRBD1	TRBJ1-2	many	CAISEFTGVDGYTF	TGTGCCATCAGTGAATTCACAGGGGTGGATGGCTACACCTTC
TRBV5-1	TRBD2	TRBJ2-1	many	CASSSPSGGFSYNEQFF	TGCGCCAGCAGCTCACCTAGCGGTGGTTTCTCCTACAATGAGCAGTTCTTC
TRBV6-1	-	TRBJ2-1	-	CASSEDFASYNEQFF	TGTGCCAGCAGTGAGGACTTCGCTTCCTACAATGAGCAGTTCTTC
TRBV12-3/TRBV12-4	TRBD1	TRBJ2-7	-	CASSPGQISYEQYF	TGTGCCAGCAGCCCGGGACAGATTTCCTACGAGCAGTACTTC
TRBV20-1	-	TRBJ2-7	many	CSASMQLGNEQYF	TGCAGTGCTAGTATGCAGTTAGGCAACGAGCAGTACTTC
TRBV6-2/TRBV6-3	-	TRBJ2-2	few	CATQGRVNTGELFF	TGTGCCACCCAGGGGCGGGTTAACACCGGGGAGCTGTTTTTT
TRBV7-9	-	TRBJ2-6	many	CASSLVGLSGANVLTF	TGTGCCAGCAGCTTAGTCGGCCTTTCTGGGGCCAACGTCCTGACTTTC
TRBV20-1	-	TRBJ2-5	many	CSARRGVIETQYF	TGCAGTGCTAGACGAGGTGTCATAGAGACCCAGTACTTC
TRBV6-1	TRBD1	TRBJ1-1	many	CASRDRGGYTEAFF	TGTGCCAGCAGGGACAGGGGAGGCTACACTGAAGCTTTCTTT
TRBV11-2	TRBD2	TRBJ2-5	-	CASSTSGVWIF	TGTGCCAGCAGCACTAGCGGGGTATGGATCTTC
TRBV2	-	TRBJ1-1	-	CASIGQPGTEAFF	TGTGCCAGCATCGGACAGCCGGGGACTGAAGCTTTCTTT
TRBV4-2	TRBD2	TRBJ2-1	many	CASSQEWTSGYNEQFF	TGTGCCAGCAGCCAAGAATGGACTAGCGGTTACAATGAGCAGTTCTTC